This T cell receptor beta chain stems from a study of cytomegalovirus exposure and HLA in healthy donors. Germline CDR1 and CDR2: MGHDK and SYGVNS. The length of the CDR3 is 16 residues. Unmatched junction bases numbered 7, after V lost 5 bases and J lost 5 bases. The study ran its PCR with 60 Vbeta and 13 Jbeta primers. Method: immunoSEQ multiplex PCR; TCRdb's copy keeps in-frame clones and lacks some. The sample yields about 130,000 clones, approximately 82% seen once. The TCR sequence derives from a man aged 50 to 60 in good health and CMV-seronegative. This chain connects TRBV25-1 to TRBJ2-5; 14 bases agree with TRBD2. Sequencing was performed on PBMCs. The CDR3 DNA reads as TGTGCCAGCAGTCCCCGGACTAGCGGGGGGCAGGAGACCCAGTACTTC. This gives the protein CASSPRTSGGQETQYF.